Each of the 18 T cell receptor beta chains below was sequenced from the same sample in a study of cytomegalovirus exposure and HLA in healthy donors. PCR used 60 Vbeta primers and 13 Jbeta primers. The protocol was immunoSEQ multiplex PCR, while the TCRdb copy is restricted to in-frame clones and leaves out a portion. Here the sample spans roughly 120,000 clones, 70% to 85% being singletons. Sequenced input: PBMCs. These receptors were taken from a middle-aged woman in good health and CMV-seropositive.

The chain has TRBV5-1 and TRBJ2-7; D may be TRBD1 (6 bases). The V and J ends lost 1 base and 1 base respectively, with 9 bases between them. Germline-derived CDR1 and CDR2 are SGHRS and YFSETQ. CDR3 size: 14 residues. CDR3 DNA: TGCGCCAGCAGCTTGTCAGGGGATTCCTACGAGCAGTACTTC. It is translated as CASSLSGDSYEQYF.

The chain is built from TRBV5-1 and TRBJ2-7; D is unclear. The CDR3 is 13 amino acids. The V and J ends lost 0 bases and 2 bases respectively, with 6 bases between them. Germline CDR1 reads SGHRS; CDR2 reads YFSETQ. The CDR3 nucleotides are TGCGCCAGCAGCTTGGACAGAACCTACGAGCAGTACTTC. This translates into CASSLDRTYEQYF.

The J gene is TRBJ2-2, the V gene TRBV7-9; D ambiguous. The CDR3 is 15 amino acids. Germline V gives CDR1 SEHNR, CDR2 FQNEAQ (reference sequence). V lost 2 bases and J 6 bases, leaving 13 bases between the germline ends. The CDR3 DNA is TGTGCCAGCAGCTTAATCTCCCTCCGGTCCGGGGAGCTGTTTTTT. This sequence encodes CASSLISLRSGELFF.

The V gene is TRBV4-1, the J gene TRBJ2-7; perhaps TRBD1 as D (6 bases). Germline assignment: CDR1 MGHRA and CDR2 YSYEKL. Trimming removed 4 bases at V and 5 bases at J, with 18 bases between. CDR3 length equals 15 residues. CDR3: CASSPPGQRSNEQYF. CDR3 DNA: TGCGCCAGCAGCCCCCCGGGACAACGGTCCAACGAGCAGTACTTC.

This chain uses TRBV2 with TRBJ2-4, with no clear D. V was clipped by 0 bases and J by 9 bases, with 6 bases between them. CDR3 length: 12 amino acids. CDR1 and CDR2 from the germline V gene are SNHLY and FYNNEI. CDR3 coding DNA: TGTGCCAGCAGTGAAGCCCCCTCCATTCAGTACTTC. This translates into CASSEAPSIQYF.

The chain carries TRBV5-1 and TRBJ2-1, with TRBD2 matching 9 bases. In germline, CDR1 is SGHRS, CDR2 YFSETQ. The CDR3 has 14 residues. V lost 1 base, J lost 7 bases, and 3 bases stayed unmatched. CDR3 sequence: CASSLILAGNEQFF. CDR3 coding DNA: TGCGCCAGCAGCTTGATTCTAGCGGGAAATGAGCAGTTCTTC.

This clone was seen more than once but under ten times. CDR3 nucleotides: TGTGCCAGCAGCCCCGGGACAGTGACTAACTATGGCTACACCTTC. Translating gives CASSPGTVTNYGYTF. The chain employs TRBV6-5 and TRBJ1-2, with 7 positions matching TRBD1. V trimming: 6 bases; J trimming: 0 bases; junction bases outside the gene matches: 7. Germline CDR1 reads MNHEY; CDR2 reads SVGAGI. The CDR3 is 15 residues long.

The chain is built from TRBV5-5 and TRBJ1-4; 11 nucleotides line up with TRBD1. Losses at the gene ends were 4 bases for V and 8 bases for J; bases not matched to a gene: 4. The germline V gene has CDR1 SGHKS and CDR2 YYEKEE (reference sequence). The CDR3 has 14 residues. Here the CDR3 DNA reads TGTGCCAGCAGCCGGACAGGGGGCTCGGAAAAACTGTTTTTT. It encodes CASSRTGGSEKLFF.

The chain has TRBV28 and TRBJ2-7, with 10 bases lining up with TRBD1. In germline, CDR1 is MDHEN, CDR2 SYDVKM. V was pared by 3 bases and J by 6 bases, with 5 bases of the junction left unmatched. This CDR3 is 14 amino acids long. CDR3 nucleotide sequence: TGTGCCAGCAGTTTCCCAGGGACAGGGGTCGAGCAGTACTTC. Its translation: CASSFPGTGVEQYF.

The rearrangement joins TRBV28 to TRBJ2-3; D might be TRBD2 (6 bases). The germline V gene has CDR1 MDHEN and CDR2 SYDVKM. The length of the CDR3 is 15 residues. With 6 bases removed from V and 6 bases from J, the gap between germline ends came to 19 bases. CDR3 amino acids: CASSPLAGLVDTQYF. CDR3 DNA: TGTGCCAGCAGCCCCCTCGCGGGATTGGTGGATACGCAGTATTTT.

The V call is TRBV28, the J call TRBJ2-3; 8 bases are shared with TRBD2. Unmatched junction bases numbered 8, after V lost 5 bases and J lost 4 bases. Germline CDR1 and CDR2: MDHEN and SYDVKM. This CDR3 spans 15 amino acids. CDR3: CASSPLAGGPDTQYF. The CDR3, as DNA: TGTGCCAGCAGTCCCCTGGCGGGAGGACCAGATACGCAGTATTTT.

The sample holds a few counts of this clone. The CDR3 nucleotides read TGCGCCAGCAGTTTAGCGGACTCGCGGCTCACCGGGGAGCTGTTTTTT. It is translated as CASSLADSRLTGELFF. The chain combines TRBV5-1 with TRBJ2-2, with D perhaps matching TRBD2 (6 bases). Trimming pared 5 bases from V and 4 bases from J, leaving 18 bases between. In germline, CDR1 is SGHRS, CDR2 YFSETQ. CDR3 length: 16 residues.

This sequence joins TRBV28 and TRBJ2-5; maybe TRBD2 (7 bases). This CDR3 has 15 amino acids. Germline V gene sequence: CDR1 MDHEN, CDR2 SYDVKM. V was shortened by 6 bases and J by 5 bases, with 19 bases between the two germline ends. CDR3 protein: CASSRPGAGVETQYF. CDR3 coding DNA: TGTGCCAGCAGCCGACCGGGGGCGGGGGTGGAGACCCAGTACTTC.

This clone is a singleton in its sample. This chain joins TRBV4-1 and TRBJ2-5; 8 bases map to TRBD2. The CDR3 contains 15 residues. With 4 bases clipped from V and 1 base from J, the junction kept 5 bases outside the gene matches. Germline assignment: CDR1 MGHRA and CDR2 YSYEKL. CDR3 sequence (DNA): TGCGCCAGCAGCCGCGGCGGGAGGTCCCAAGAGACCCAGTACTTC. It codes for CASSRGGRSQETQYF.

The V gene is TRBV5-4, the J gene TRBJ2-3, with 9 positions matching TRBD2. This CDR3 region has 15 residues. CDR1 and CDR2 (germline): SGHNT, YYREEE (reference sequence). With 0 bases clipped from V and 1 base from J, the junction kept 0 bases outside the gene matches. CDR3 residues: CASSLVAGGTDTQYF. The CDR3 DNA follows: TGTGCCAGCAGCTTGGTAGCGGGAGGCACAGATACGCAGTATTTT.

The sample holds a few counts of this clone. The genes are TRBV5-4 and TRBJ2-5; 8 positions agree with TRBD2. This CDR3 has 15 residues. Germline V gene sequence: CDR1 SGHNT, CDR2 YYREEE (reference sequence). After removal of 1 base from V and 1 base from J, the junction contained 3 bases not matched to a gene. This chain's CDR3 is CASSLPGRAQETQYF. CDR3 nucleotide sequence: TGTGCCAGCAGCTTGCCCGGGAGGGCCCAAGAGACCCAGTACTTC. The whole variable domain, filled in from reference TRBV5-4 and TRBJ2-5, reads ETGVTQSPTHLIKTRGQQVTLRCSSQSGHNTVSWYQQALGQGPQFIFQYYREEENGRGNFPPRFSGLQFPNYSSELNVNALELDDSALYLCASSLPGRAQETQYFGPGTRLLVL.

The CDR3 nucleotides read TGTGCCAGCAGCAGGACAGGGAGGGACTATGGCTACACCTTC. Amino acid sequence: CASSRTGRDYGYTF. This rearrangement joins TRBV6-5 to TRBJ1-2; 8 bases agree with TRBD1. Unmatched junction bases numbered 6, after V lost 6 bases and J lost 3 bases. CDR1 is MNHEY and CDR2 is SVGAGI in the germline V gene. The CDR3 is 14 amino acids.

The chain is built from TRBV4-2 and TRBJ1-6, with 10 nucleotides matching TRBD1. The CDR3 is 15 residues long. V shed 2 bases, J shed 9 bases, and the junction held 4 bases outside the gene matches. Germline V gene data show CDR1 as LGHNA and CDR2 as YNFKEQ. As DNA, the CDR3 is TGTGCCAGCAGCCAATGGGGGACAGGGGCTTCACCCCTCCACTTT. It translates to CASSQWGTGASPLHF.